This TCR beta chain was observed in a study of cytomegalovirus exposure and HLA in healthy donors. At the level of the study: The same platform was used for the 110 or so validation repertoires as for the 666 first-cohort repertoires, as reported in a later analysis. The study, taken as a whole, reports: With high specificity and sensitivity, the classifier reportedly diagnosed cytomegalovirus status. TCR beta chains numbering 164 were designated cytomegalovirus-associated. Most TCR sequences showed up rarely, but some public TCRs showed up in many donors.

The V gene lost 3 bases and the J gene lost 6 bases, with 15 bases spanning the gap. Per the germline V gene, CDR1 is SGHAT and CDR2 is FQNNGV. The CDR3 sequence is 15 residues long. The method was immunoSEQ multiplex PCR; TCRdb's version includes in-frame clones alone and lacks a portion of them. The sample shows approximately 150,000 clones, around 87% of them seen only once. About this clone itself: Its antigen is not known.

The chain employs TRBV11-2 and TRBJ2-1; D possibly corresponds to TRBD2 (7 bases). The receptor was derived from a woman aged 25 to 45 in good health and CMV-seronegative. The specimen sequenced was PBMCs. Here the CDR3 reads CASSFGGGPFNEQFF. The CDR3 DNA reads as TGTGCCAGCAGCTTTGGCGGGGGCCCCTTCAATGAGCAGTTCTTC.